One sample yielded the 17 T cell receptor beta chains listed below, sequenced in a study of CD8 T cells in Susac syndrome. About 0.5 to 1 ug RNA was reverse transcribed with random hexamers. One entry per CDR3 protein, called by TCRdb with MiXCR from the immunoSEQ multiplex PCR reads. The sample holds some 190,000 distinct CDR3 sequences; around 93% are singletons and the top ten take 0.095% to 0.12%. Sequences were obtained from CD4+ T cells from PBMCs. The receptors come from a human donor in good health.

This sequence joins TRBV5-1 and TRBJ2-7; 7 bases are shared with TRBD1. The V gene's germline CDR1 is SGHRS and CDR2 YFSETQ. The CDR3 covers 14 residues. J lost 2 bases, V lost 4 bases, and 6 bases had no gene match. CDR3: CASSPRQGPYEQYF. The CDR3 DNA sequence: TGCGCCAGCAGCCCTCGACAGGGCCCCTACGAGCAGTACTTC.

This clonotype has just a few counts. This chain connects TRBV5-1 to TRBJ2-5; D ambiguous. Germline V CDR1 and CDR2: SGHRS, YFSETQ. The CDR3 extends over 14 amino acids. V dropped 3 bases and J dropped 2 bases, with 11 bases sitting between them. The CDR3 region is CASSSGLTQETQYF. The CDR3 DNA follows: TGCGCCAGCAGCTCGGGCCTAACACAAGAGACCCAGTACTTC.

The CDR3 here is CASRPEAYNEQFF. CDR3 nucleotide sequence: TGTGCCAGCAGACCGGAAGCCTACAATGAGCAGTTCTTC. The V gene is TRBV7-3, the J gene TRBJ2-1; D remains ambiguous. The CDR3 runs to 13 residues. The V end lost 6 bases, the J end lost 2 bases, and 8 bases lay between the germline ends. CDR1 is SGHTA, CDR2 FQGTGA, per germline.

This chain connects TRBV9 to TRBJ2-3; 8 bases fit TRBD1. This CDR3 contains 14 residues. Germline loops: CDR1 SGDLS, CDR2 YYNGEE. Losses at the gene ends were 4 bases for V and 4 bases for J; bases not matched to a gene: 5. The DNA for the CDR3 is TGTGCCAGCAGCTTTGGACAGGGCGCAGATACGCAGTATTTT. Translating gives CASSFGQGADTQYF.

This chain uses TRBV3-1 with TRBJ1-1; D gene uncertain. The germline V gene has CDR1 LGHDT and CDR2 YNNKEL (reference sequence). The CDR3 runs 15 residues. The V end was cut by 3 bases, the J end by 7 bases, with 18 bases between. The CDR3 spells CASSQEPLARVEAFF. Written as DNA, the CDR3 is TGTGCCAGCAGCCAGGAACCCCTGGCCAGAGTTGAAGCTTTCTTT. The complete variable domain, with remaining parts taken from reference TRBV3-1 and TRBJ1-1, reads DTAVSQTPKYLVTQMGNDKSIKCEQNLGHDTMYWYKQDSKKFLKIMFSYNNKELIINETVPNRFSPKSPDKAHLNLHINSLELGDSAVYFCASSQEPLARVEAFFGQGTRLTVV.

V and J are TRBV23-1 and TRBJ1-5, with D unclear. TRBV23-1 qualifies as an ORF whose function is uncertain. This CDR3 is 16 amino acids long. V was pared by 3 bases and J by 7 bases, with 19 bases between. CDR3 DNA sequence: TGCGCCAGCAGTCACGGATCCTCCTGGATGGAACAGCCCCAGCATTTT. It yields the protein CASSHGSSWMEQPQHF.

CDR3 residues: CASLQGGSYNSPLHF. The CDR3 coding sequence is TGTGCCAGCTTACAGGGGGGGAGTTATAATTCACCCCTCCACTTT. V and J are TRBV7-9 and TRBJ1-6; 8 bases agree with TRBD1. V gave up 8 bases and J gave up 4 bases; unmatched junction bases: 7. CDR3 size: 15 residues. CDR1 is SEHNR and CDR2 is FQNEAQ in the germline V gene (reference sequence).

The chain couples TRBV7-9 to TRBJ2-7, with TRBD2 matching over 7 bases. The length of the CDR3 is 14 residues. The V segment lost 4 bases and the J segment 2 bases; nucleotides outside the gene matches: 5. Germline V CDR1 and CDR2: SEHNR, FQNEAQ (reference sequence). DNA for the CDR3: TGTGCCAGCAGCTCCTTCGGGGGGACCTACGAGCAGTACTTC. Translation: CASSSFGGTYEQYF.

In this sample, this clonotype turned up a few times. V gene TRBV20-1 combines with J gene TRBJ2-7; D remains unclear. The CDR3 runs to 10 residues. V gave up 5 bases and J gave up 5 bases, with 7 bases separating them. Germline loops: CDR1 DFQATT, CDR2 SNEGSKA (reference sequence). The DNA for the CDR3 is TGCAGTGCTTCGGATCACGAGCAGTACTTC. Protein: CSASDHEQYF.

The DNA of the CDR3 is TGTGCCAGCAGCCTCGGCCCCTTCGCCTACGAGCAGTACTTC. Residues: CASSLGPFAYEQYF. The J gene is TRBJ2-7, the V gene TRBV27, with D uncertain. The CDR3 consists of 14 residues. V dropped 6 bases and J dropped 2 bases, with 14 bases sitting between them. Germline CDR1 MNHEY, CDR2 SMNVEV (reference sequence).

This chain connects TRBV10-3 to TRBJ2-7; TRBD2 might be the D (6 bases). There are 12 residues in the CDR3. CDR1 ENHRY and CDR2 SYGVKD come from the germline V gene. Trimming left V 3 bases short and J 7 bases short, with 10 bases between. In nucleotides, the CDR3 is TGTGCCATCAGTGAAGGGGCGGGGGAGCAGTACGTC. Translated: CAISEGAGEQYV.

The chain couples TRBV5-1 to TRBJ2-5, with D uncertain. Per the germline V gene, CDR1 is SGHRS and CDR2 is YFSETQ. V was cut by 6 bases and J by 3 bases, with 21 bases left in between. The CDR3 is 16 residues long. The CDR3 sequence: CASTRRSSATEETQYF. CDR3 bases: TGCGCCAGCACCCGGCGATCTTCGGCAACCGAAGAGACCCAGTACTTC.

This CDR3 reads CATTQGRPQPQHF. CDR3 nucleotides: TGTGCCACAACACAGGGGCGGCCTCAGCCCCAGCATTTT. The genes are TRBV12-3 or TRBV12-4 and TRBJ1-5; TRBD1 agrees at 7 bases. The V and J ends lost 10 bases and 6 bases, in that order; junction bases with no gene match: 9. The CDR3 has 13 amino acids.

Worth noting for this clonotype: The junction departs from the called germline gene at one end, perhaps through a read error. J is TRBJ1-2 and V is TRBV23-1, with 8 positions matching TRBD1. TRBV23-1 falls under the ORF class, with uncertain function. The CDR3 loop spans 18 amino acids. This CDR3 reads CASSQSPGTGRAAMATPF. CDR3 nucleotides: TGCGCCAGCAGTCAATCTCCCGGGACAGGTCGGGCGGCTATGGCTACACCTTTC.

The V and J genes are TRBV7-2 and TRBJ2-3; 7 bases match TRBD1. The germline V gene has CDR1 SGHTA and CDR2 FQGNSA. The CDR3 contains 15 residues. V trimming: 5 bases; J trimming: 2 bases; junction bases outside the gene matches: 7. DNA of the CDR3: TGTGCCAGCAGCCTCGACAGGGCTCCCACAGATACGCAGTATTTT. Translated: CASSLDRAPTDTQYF.

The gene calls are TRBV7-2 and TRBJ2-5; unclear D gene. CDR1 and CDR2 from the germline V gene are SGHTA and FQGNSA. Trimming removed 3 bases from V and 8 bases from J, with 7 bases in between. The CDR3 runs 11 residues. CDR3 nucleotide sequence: TGTGCCAGCAGCTTGCAGCGAACCCAGTACTTC. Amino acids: CASSLQRTQYF.

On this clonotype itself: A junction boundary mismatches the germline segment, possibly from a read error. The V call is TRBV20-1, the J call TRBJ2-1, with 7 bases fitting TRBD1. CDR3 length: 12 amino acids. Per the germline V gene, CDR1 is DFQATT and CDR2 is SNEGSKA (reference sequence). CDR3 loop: CSDRQGSNEQFF. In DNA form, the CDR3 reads TGCAGTGATAGACAGGGCAGCAATGAGCAGTTCTTC.